This T cell receptor (beta chain) was obtained from a study of blood T cell repertoires in COVID-19. Study at large: Sites in the United States, Italy and Spain provided acute and convalescent COVID-19 samples.

The germline V and J ends were trimmed by 0 bases and 6 bases, with 14 bases remaining between them. The CDR3 consists of 15 residues. Germline-derived CDR1 and CDR2 are ENHRY and SYGVKD. Only in-frame clones appear in the TCRdb table, and some are missing; sequencing was by immunoSEQ multiplex PCR. Here the sample spans about 74,000 clones, over 75% being singletons. This sequence originates from a man between 65 and 80 years old with active or convalescent COVID-19. The V and J genes are TRBV10-3 and TRBJ1-2; the D gene is possibly TRBD1 (6 bases). What was sequenced was peripheral blood. The CDR3 DNA is TGTGCCATCAGTGAGTCGGGACCAGGGGACGATGGCTACACCTTC. Translated, it gives CAISESGPGDDGYTF.